The 20 T cell receptor beta chains in this list originate from one sample, sequenced in a study of response to subunit inactivated influenza vaccine. TCRdb reprocessed the RT-PCR reads with MiXCR, giving one entry per CDR3 protein. The repertoire includes hundreds of thousands of distinct CDR3 sequences, approximately 10% of them detected once, and more than 9.5% sits in the top ten. These records were also assigned to another study, of T cells expressing NK-cell markers. In that study: The authors made TCR beta cDNA libraries by 5'RACE template switching. This switching added a universal primer site and UMIs.

Sequencing was performed on PBMCs from blood, taken on the day of vaccination. These receptors all stem from a man aged 45-60 years who received an inactivated influenza vaccine.

This clonotype occurred many times. This chain connects TRBV12-3 or TRBV12-4 to TRBJ1-5, with 11 positions matching TRBD1. The junction had 6 bases not matched to a gene; V was cut back by 7 bases and J by 4 bases. This CDR3 region has 15 residues. The CDR3 region is CASTGQGAPNQPQHF. The CDR3 region has the DNA TGTGCCAGCACCGGACAGGGGGCTCCTAATCAGCCCCAGCATTTT.

The table lists this clonotype with a few counts. This chain connects TRBV29-1 to TRBJ2-1, with TRBD2 as a possible D gene (5 bases). From germline, CDR1 is SQVTM and CDR2 ANQGSEA. The CDR3 covers 14 residues. V was trimmed by 7 bases and J by 0 bases, leaving 13 bases between them. The chain's CDR3 is CSGIRELSYNEQFF. In DNA form, the CDR3 reads TGCAGCGGAATCCGGGAACTCTCCTACAATGAGCAGTTCTTC.

The V gene is TRBV7-6, the J gene TRBJ2-1, with a weak D call TRBD2 (6 bases). The CDR3 length is 16 residues. Germline V CDR1 and CDR2: SGHVS, FNYEAQ. V was clipped by 6 bases and J by 3 bases, with 18 bases between them. The CDR3 protein is CASRPAGRQFYNEQFF. The DNA of the CDR3 is TGTGCCAGCAGACCTGCGGGGCGGCAGTTCTACAATGAGCAGTTCTTC. The full variable domain, in which reference TRBV7-6 and TRBJ2-1 provide the parts outside the CDR3, is GAGVSQSPRYKVTKRGQDVALRCDPISGHVSLYWYRQALGQGPEFLTYFNYEAQQDKSGLPNDRFSAERPEGSISTLTIQRTEQRDSAMYRCASRPAGRQFYNEQFFGPGTRLTVL.

In regard to this clonotype: Germline is not matched at one junction end, which may reflect a read error. The chain recombines TRBV7-9 with TRBJ2-3; 12 nucleotides agree with TRBD2. Germline V gene sequence: CDR1 SEHNR, CDR2 FQNEAQ (reference sequence). The CDR3 consists of 17 residues. CDR3 protein: CSSSLMASGGVTDTQYF. The CDR3 DNA sequence: TGTTCCAGCAGCTTAATGGCTAGCGGGGGGGTCACAGATACGCAGTATTTT.

V is TRBV11-2 and J is TRBJ1-1; D remains unclear. Trimming removed 5 bases at V and 6 bases at J, with 13 bases between. Germline CDR1 SGHAT, CDR2 FQNNGV. The CDR3 extends over 13 amino acids. The chain's CDR3 is CASSLSGSPEAFF. CDR3 nucleotides: TGTGCCAGCAGCCTTTCGGGCTCTCCTGAAGCTTTCTTT.

This clonotype occurred a few times. V and J are TRBV6-1 and TRBJ2-7; 7 bases are shared with TRBD1. The CDR3 has 16 amino acids. V lost 6 bases to trimming and J lost 5 bases; unmatched junction nucleotides: 16. CDR1 is MNHNS, CDR2 SASEGT, per germline. CDR3 DNA: TGTGCCAGCAGAACCCTCGGGGACAGATTGAGCCACGAGCAGTACTTC. It specifies CASRTLGDRLSHEQYF.

This clonotype was counted a few times. As DNA, the CDR3 is TGCGCCAGCAGCTTGGAAGGGGGTTTTACAGATACGCAGTATTTT. It translates to CASSLEGGFTDTQYF. The chain has TRBV5-1 and TRBJ2-3, with D possibly matching TRBD1 (6 bases). Trimming removed 0 bases from V and 3 bases from J, with 11 bases in between. The CDR3 consists of 15 residues. In germline, CDR1 is SGHRS, CDR2 YFSETQ.

The chain uses TRBV6-2 or TRBV6-3 and TRBJ2-2; TRBD2 is a possible D gene (5 bases). The CDR3 spans 14 residues. CDR1 is MNHEY and CDR2 is SVGEGT in the germline V gene. Trimming pared 6 bases from V and 1 base from J, leaving 9 bases between. CDR3 coding DNA: TGTGCCAGCAGCGACTATTGGAACACCGGGGAGCTGTTTTTT. It yields the protein CASSDYWNTGELFF.

This clonotype was seen ten or more times. This chain uses TRBV29-1 with TRBJ2-4; D call uncertain. Trimming shortened V by 8 bases and J by 0 bases, and 11 bases separated the two germline ends. CDR1 is SQVTM and CDR2 is ANQGSEA in the germline V gene. This CDR3 region has 13 residues. The CDR3: CSCTGKAKNIQYF. The CDR3 DNA reads TGCAGCTGCACTGGGAAAGCCAAAAACATTCAGTACTTC. The whole variable domain, filled in from reference TRBV29-1 and TRBJ2-4, reads SAVISQKPSRDICQRGTSLTIQCQVDSQVTMMFWYRQQPGQSLTLIATANQGSEATYESGFVIDKFPISRPNLTFSTLTVSNMSPEDSSIYLCSCTGKAKNIQYFGAGTRLSVL.

This clonotype was counted a few times. The chain links TRBV7-3 to TRBJ2-6, with a tentative D call TRBD2 (5 bases). Germline CDR1 SGHTA, CDR2 FQGTGA. The CDR3 spans 16 residues. V lost 1 base, J lost 0 bases, and 7 bases lay in between. CDR3 residues: CASSLSAGSGANVLTF. The CDR3, as DNA: TGTGCCAGCAGCTTAAGTGCGGGCTCTGGGGCCAACGTCCTGACTTTC. Drawing the rest from reference TRBV7-3 and TRBJ2-6, the complete variable domain is GAGVSQTPSNKVTEKGKYVELRCDPISGHTALYWYRQSLGQGPEFLIYFQGTGAADDSGLPNDRFFAVRPEGSVSTLKIQRTERGDSAVYLCASSLSAGSGANVLTFGAGSRLTVL.

This chain links TRBV12-3 or TRBV12-4 with TRBJ2-3, with 9 positions matching TRBD1. The V segment lost 7 bases and the J segment 3 bases; nucleotides outside the gene matches: 8. CDR3 length: 15 residues. CDR3 bases: TGTGCCAGCACTTTGGGACAGGGCCGGACAGATACGCAGTATTTT. This encodes CASTLGQGRTDTQYF.

The chain recombines TRBV12-3 or TRBV12-4 with TRBJ2-7, with 8 bases lining up with TRBD1. The trim removed 6 bases at V and 4 bases at J, leaving 14 bases unmatched. The CDR3 totals 16 residues. This chain's CDR3 is CASRTYRGTPPYEQYF. The CDR3 DNA reads TGTGCCAGCAGAACGTACAGGGGGACCCCCCCGTACGAGCAGTACTTC.

In its sample, this clonotype was seen a few times. V and J are TRBV11-2 and TRBJ2-5, with D unresolved. V was trimmed by 4 bases and J by 2 bases, leaving 8 bases between them. This CDR3 spans 13 amino acids. CDR1 is SGHAT and CDR2 is FQNNGV in the germline V gene. The CDR3 region has the DNA TGTGCCAGCAGCTCCACATGGCAAGAGACCCAGTACTTC. Translated, it gives CASSSTWQETQYF.

This clonotype was seen a few times. V gene TRBV3-1 combines with J gene TRBJ2-3; 7 bases agree with TRBD2. J lost 2 bases, V lost 8 bases, and 10 bases had no gene match. CDR3 length: 15 residues. CDR1 is LGHDT, CDR2 YNNKEL, per germline (reference sequence). CDR3: CASRPGGSLTDTQYF. Here the CDR3 DNA reads TGTGCCAGCCGCCCGGGAGGTTCCCTCACAGATACGCAGTATTTT.

The chain carries TRBV4-3 and TRBJ2-2, with 9 positions matching TRBD2. There are 19 residues in the CDR3. The J segment lost 2 bases and the V segment lost 0 bases, leaving 10 bases of the junction unmatched. Germline V gene lookup returns CDR1 LGHNA and CDR2 YSLEER. The CDR3 region has the DNA TGCGCCAGCAGCCAAGATTTACTAGCGGGCTATATTAACACCGGGGAGCTGTTTTTT. It is translated as CASSQDLLAGYINTGELFF.

This clonotype was seen only a few times. The rearrangement uses TRBV4-1 and TRBJ2-7; D possibly uses TRBD1 or TRBD2 (5 bases each). The CDR3 is 16 residues long. V was pared by 1 base and J by 3 bases, with 16 bases between. Germline V lookup: CDR1 MGHRA, CDR2 YSYEKL. CDR3 sequence (DNA): TGCGCCAGCAGCCAAGTTGGGACCCAGGCGGGCTACGAGCAGTACTTC. This gives the protein CASSQVGTQAGYEQYF.

The chain recombines TRBV19 with TRBJ2-3; 8 bases are shared with TRBD2. The CDR3 contains 16 residues. V lost 4 bases and J lost 3; bases outside the gene matches: 9. CDR1 and CDR2 (germline): LNHDA, SQIVND (reference sequence). The CDR3 loop is CASSNRLAGGTDTQYF. The CDR3 coding sequence is TGTGCCAGTAGTAATCGGTTGGCGGGGGGAACAGATACGCAGTATTTT.

This clonotype was found a few times. This rearrangement joins TRBV20-1 to TRBJ1-5; D might be TRBD1 (5 bases). CDR1 and CDR2 (germline): DFQATT, SNEGSKA (reference sequence). This CDR3 has 18 amino acids. The V end was cut by 3 bases, the J end by 0 bases, with 21 bases between. CDR3 nucleotide sequence: TGCAGTGCTAGCAAGGTTAGGGGTATTTCTTATAGCAATCAGCCCCAGCATTTT. Its protein product is CSASKVRGISYSNQPQHF.

J is TRBJ2-7 and V is TRBV12-3 or TRBV12-4; TRBD1 aligns across 11 bases. With 2 bases clipped from V and 5 bases from J, the junction kept 5 bases outside the gene matches. The CDR3 totals 15 residues. The CDR3 nucleotides read TGTGCCAGCAGTTTAATGGGACAGGGGGGTAACGAGCAGTACTTC. It encodes CASSLMGQGGNEQYF.

The J gene is TRBJ2-3, the V gene TRBV6-1; D is possibly TRBD1 or TRBD2 (5 bases each). Germline lookup yields CDR1 MNHNS and CDR2 SASEGT. The CDR3 runs 14 residues. V was shortened by 8 bases and J by 3 bases, with 15 bases between the two germline ends. This chain's CDR3 is CASGFRGVTDTQYF. In nucleotides, the CDR3 is TGTGCCAGCGGGTTTAGGGGAGTTACAGATACGCAGTATTTT.